These T cell receptor beta chains were read from a single sample in a study of Ad26.COV2.S vaccination and SARS-CoV-2 variants. Clones were sequenced by immunoSEQ multiplex PCR, and TCRdb holds only the in-frame ones, with some missing. The sample lists about 440,000 clones, about 90% occurring once. The sequencing here drew on peripheral blood, taken in a trial of Ad26.COV2.S vaccine versus placebo. The origin of the receptors is a person aged 18-65 years who received the Ad26.COV2.S COVID-19 vaccine or a placebo. The CDR3 runs from the conserved cysteine through the conserved F or W. The order of the fields is CDR3 DNA, CDR3 protein, V gene, D gene, clone size, J gene. The D gene is left open where the match is weak. Size is omitted from some rows. Given values are once, few, many or a class for expanded clones.

CDR3nt: TGTGCCAGCAGCTTAGGGGCTCAAGAGACCCAGTACTTC
CDR3aa: CASSLGAQETQYF
v_gene: TRBV7-3
d_gene: .
abundance: .
j_gene: TRBJ2-5

CDR3nt: TGTGCCACCAGCAGAGTAGTGCGGGAGGAGACCCAGTACTTC
CDR3aa: CATSRVVREETQYF
v_gene: TRBV15
d_gene: TRBD2
abundance: .
j_gene: TRBJ2-5

CDR3nt: TGTGCCAGCAGCTTGAGGGTAGGGGCGTATATGCCAGCACCCCTCCACTTT
CDR3aa: CASSLRVGAYMPAPLHF
v_gene: TRBV5-4
d_gene: .
abundance: .
j_gene: TRBJ1-6

CDR3nt: TGTGCCAGCAGCAATGAAGGCGACAGGGGCACAGATACGCAGTATTTT
CDR3aa: CASSNEGDRGTDTQYF
v_gene: TRBV21-1
d_gene: .
abundance: .
j_gene: TRBJ2-3

CDR3nt: TGTGCCAGCAGGGGGGCGGGAGGGCCGTATGAGCAGTTCTTC
CDR3aa: CASRGAGGPYEQFF
v_gene: TRBV28
d_gene: TRBD2
abundance: once
j_gene: TRBJ2-1

CDR3nt: TGTGCCACCAGTGATTCGAAAAAGCAGTTCTTC
CDR3aa: CATSDSKKQFF
v_gene: TRBV24-1
d_gene: .
abundance: once
j_gene: TRBJ2-1

CDR3nt: TGCGCCAGCAGCTTGAGGGCGGGAGGAGCGAGAGATACGCAGTATTTT
CDR3aa: CASSLRAGGARDTQYF
v_gene: TRBV5-1
d_gene: TRBD2
abundance: .
j_gene: TRBJ2-3

CDR3nt: TGTGCCAGCAGTGAGCGACTAGCGGGAGTGTCCTACGAGCAGTACTTC
CDR3aa: CASSERLAGVSYEQYF
v_gene: TRBV2
d_gene: TRBD2
abundance: once
j_gene: TRBJ2-7

CDR3nt: TGTGCCAGCACGGGACTAGCGAACAATGAGCAGTTCTTC
CDR3aa: CASTGLANNEQFF
v_gene: TRBV27
d_gene: TRBD2
abundance: .
j_gene: TRBJ2-1

CDR3nt: TGTGCCAGGCCCGGGATTTTTTACGAGCAGTACTTC
CDR3aa: CARPGIFYEQYF
v_gene: TRBV3-1/TRBV3-2
d_gene: .
abundance: .
j_gene: TRBJ2-7

CDR3nt: TGTGCCAGCTCTTGGGGGCGAACCGGGGAGCTGTTTTTT
CDR3aa: CASSWGRTGELFF
v_gene: TRBV6-5
d_gene: .
abundance: .
j_gene: TRBJ2-2

CDR3nt: TGCGCCAGCAGCCTCTTTGCGGACGCAGTCTACGAGCAGTACTTC
CDR3aa: CASSLFADAVYEQYF
v_gene: TRBV4-3
d_gene: .
abundance: .
j_gene: TRBJ2-7

CDR3nt: TGTGCCAGCAGCGCCCGGACAGGCTCCTACAATGAGCAGTTCTTC
CDR3aa: CASSARTGSYNEQFF
v_gene: TRBV9
d_gene: TRBD1
abundance: .
j_gene: TRBJ2-1

CDR3nt: TGTGCCAGCAGTTCAGGCGGCCAGCCCCAGCATTTT
CDR3aa: CASSSGGQPQHF
v_gene: TRBV28
d_gene: .
abundance: once
j_gene: TRBJ1-5

CDR3nt: TGTGCCAGCAGCTTATCAAGGGACTATGGCTACACCTTC
CDR3aa: CASSLSRDYGYTF
v_gene: TRBV7-3
d_gene: .
abundance: .
j_gene: TRBJ1-2

CDR3nt: TGCGCCAGCTTGCGTAACCCGGGGACCGGGGAGCTGTTTTTT
CDR3aa: CASLRNPGTGELFF
v_gene: TRBV23-1
d_gene: .
abundance: .
j_gene: TRBJ2-2

CDR3nt: TGTGCCAGCAGCTTAGTCCCTGTTTTAGATACGCAGTATTTT
CDR3aa: CASSLVPVLDTQYF
v_gene: TRBV7-2
d_gene: .
abundance: .
j_gene: TRBJ2-3

CDR3nt: TGTGCCAGCAGCTTGGGGGACAGAGAAAGGGCTTTCTTT
CDR3aa: CASSLGDRERAFF
v_gene: TRBV5-6
d_gene: TRBD1
abundance: .
j_gene: TRBJ1-1

CDR3nt: TGTGCCTGGAGTGCACAGAAACTCAATGAGCAGTTCTTC
CDR3aa: CAWSAQKLNEQFF
v_gene: TRBV30
d_gene: .
abundance: few
j_gene: TRBJ2-1

CDR3nt: TGTGCCAGCTCACCGAGGGGTTCCTACGAGCAGTACTTC
CDR3aa: CASSPRGSYEQYF
v_gene: TRBV18
d_gene: .
abundance: .
j_gene: TRBJ2-7